These 30 T cell receptor beta chains were all obtained from the same sample, sequenced in a study of chemoradiotherapy in HPV16-positive cancers. Assay: immunoSEQ multiplex PCR; the TCRdb copy retains only in-frame clones and omits some. The sample yields 790 or so clones, about 66% seen once. The sample in question was tumor tissue, obtained from a patient who underwent chemoradiotherapy. The receptor set was obtained from a human donor with HPV-associated anogenital cancer.

The chain employs TRBV7-6 and TRBJ2-3; 7 bases align to TRBD1. CDR1 is SGHVS, CDR2 FNYEAQ, per germline. Trimming at V came to 1 base and at J to 0 bases, leaving 1 base not matched to a gene. The length of the CDR3 is 15 residues. CDR3 sequence (DNA): TGTGCCAGCAGCTTAGGGACAGGCAGCACAGATACGCAGTATTTT. Translated, it gives CASSLGTGSTDTQYF.

The chain is built from TRBV27 and TRBJ1-2, with 9 nucleotides matching TRBD1. Germline assignment: CDR1 MNHEY and CDR2 SMNVEV (reference sequence). CDR3 length: 15 residues. Unmatched junction bases numbered 9, after V lost 5 bases and J lost 5 bases. CDR3 coding DNA: TGTGCCAGCAGTCCCTGGGACAGGGTAGAGTATGGCTACACCTTC. It codes for CASSPWDRVEYGYTF.

The V gene is TRBV5-1, the J gene TRBJ2-1; D is undetermined. This CDR3 contains 15 residues. CDR1 and CDR2 (germline): SGHRS, YFSETQ. V lost 4 bases and J 0 bases, leaving 11 bases between the germline ends. Written as DNA, the CDR3 is TGCGCCAGCAGCCCCGGGTGGATCTCCTACAATGAGCAGTTCTTC. Encoded protein: CASSPGWISYNEQFF.

This clone is classed as large. This chain connects TRBV5-1 to TRBJ1-4; no firm D call. The CDR3 has 15 amino acids. Looked up from germline, CDR1 is SGHRS and CDR2 is YFSETQ. The V end was cut by 6 bases, the J end by 8 bases, with 20 bases between. The CDR3 sequence is CASTSNGGPGEKLFF. CDR3 in DNA: TGCGCCAGCACTTCTAATGGCGGCCCGGGAGAAAAACTGTTTTTT. The whole variable domain, remainder taken from reference TRBV5-1 and TRBJ1-4, is KAGVTQTPRYLIKTRGQQVTLSCSPISGHRSVSWYQQTPGQGLQFLFEYFSETQRNKGNFPGRFSGRQFSNSRSEMNVSTLELGDSALYLCASTSNGGPGEKLFFGSGTQLSVL.

This clone has just one count. This chain joins TRBV4-2 and TRBJ1-3; no reliable D call. Germline CDR1 reads LGHNA; CDR2 reads YNFKEQ. The CDR3 runs to 16 residues. V gave up 1 base and J gave up 0 bases, with 10 bases separating them. CDR3 residues: CASSQGLASSGNTIYF. The CDR3 DNA reads TGTGCCAGCAGCCAAGGCTTGGCCAGCTCTGGAAACACCATATATTTT.

V usage is TRBV11-1 and J usage is TRBJ2-7, with TRBD1 identical over 8 bases. J was trimmed by 5 bases and V by 5 bases; bases with no gene match: 14. The length of the CDR3 is 16 residues. The germline gives CDR1 SGHAT, CDR2 FQDESV (reference sequence). CDR3 in DNA: TGTGCCAGCAGCCCCCGGGACAGGACTGGGGTACACGAGCAGTACTTC. This encodes CASSPRDRTGVHEQYF.

This clone has a handful of counts. The chain combines TRBV7-9 with TRBJ1-2, with D possibly matching TRBD1 (6 bases). CDR1 is SEHNR, CDR2 FQNEAQ, per germline (reference sequence). V lost 4 bases and J lost 2, with 14 bases in between. The CDR3 sequence is 15 residues long. Here the CDR3 DNA reads TGTGCCAGCAGCTCTGGCAGGACAGCAAACTATGGCTACACCTTC. This codes for CASSSGRTANYGYTF.

This clone showed up just a few times. This chain links TRBV9 with TRBJ2-3; 10 nucleotides match TRBD2. The germline V gene encodes CDR1 SGDLS and CDR2 YYNGEE. J lost 6 bases, V lost 4 bases, and 8 bases had no gene match. The CDR3 totals 15 residues. The DNA for the CDR3 is TGTGCCAGCAGCAAAAAAGCGGGGGGGCACGATACGCAGTATTTT. Protein: CASSKKAGGHDTQYF.

This chain links TRBV30 with TRBJ1-6; 8 nucleotides match TRBD1. V was pared by 0 bases and J by 7 bases, with 5 bases of the junction left unmatched. Germline V gene data show CDR1 as GTSNPN and CDR2 as SVGIG (reference sequence). This CDR3 contains 15 residues. Here the CDR3 reads CAWSVWDRINSPLHF. The DNA of the CDR3 is TGTGCCTGGAGTGTCTGGGACAGGATCAATTCACCCCTCCACTTT.

The J gene is TRBJ2-1, the V gene TRBV19; tentative D call: TRBD2 (6 bases). This CDR3 spans 14 amino acids. In germline, CDR1 is LNHDA, CDR2 SQIVND (reference sequence). V shed 5 bases and J shed 10 bases, with 18 bases lying between them. This CDR3 reads CASSPRDSRTEQFF. As DNA, the CDR3 is TGTGCCAGTAGTCCAAGGGACTCCCGAACAGAGCAGTTCTTC.

The V and J genes are TRBV5-1 and TRBJ2-5; 7 nucleotides align to TRBD2. This CDR3 is 14 amino acids long. Germline trimming cut 4 bases from V and 2 bases from J; bases unmatched to any gene: 5. Germline-derived CDR1 and CDR2 are SGHRS and YFSETQ. This CDR3 reads CASSPWGGQETQYF. The CDR3 DNA is TGCGCCAGCAGCCCCTGGGGGGGGCAAGAGACCCAGTACTTC.

The chain links TRBV7-2 to TRBJ2-2; 10 positions agree with TRBD1. V shed 5 bases, J shed 4 bases, and the junction held 10 bases outside the gene matches. The V gene's germline CDR1 is SGHTA and CDR2 FQGNSA. The CDR3 length is 17 residues. CDR3 region: CASSPTPGQGFTGELFF. CDR3 sequence (DNA): TGTGCCAGCAGCCCCACCCCGGGACAGGGGTTCACCGGGGAGCTGTTTTTT.

V usage is TRBV4-2 and J usage is TRBJ1-5; D is uncertain. Trimming left V 1 base short and J 8 bases short, with 9 bases between. The CDR3 has 13 residues. Looked up from germline, CDR1 is LGHNA and CDR2 is YNFKEQ. The CDR3 DNA reads TGTGCCAGCAGCCAAGTAACGGATGAGCCCCAGCATTTT. It translates to CASSQVTDEPQHF.

The V gene is TRBV2, the J gene TRBJ2-7; 8 nucleotides align to TRBD1. V lost 7 bases to trimming and J lost 0 bases; unmatched junction nucleotides: 5. The CDR3 is 14 residues long. CDR1 is SNHLY and CDR2 is FYNNEI in the germline V gene. The DNA of the CDR3 is TGTGCCAGCAAGAGGACAGGGAGCTCCTACGAGCAGTACTTC. It translates to CASKRTGSSYEQYF. The entire variable domain, with the rest obtained from reference TRBV2 and TRBJ2-7, is as follows: EPEVTQTPSHQVTQMGQEVILRCVPISNHLYFYWYRQILGQKVEFLVSFYNNEISEKSEIFDDQFSVERPDGSNFTLKIRSTKLEDSAMYFCASKRTGSSYEQYFGPGTRLTVT.

The chain couples TRBV19 to TRBJ2-2, with 10 nucleotides matching TRBD1. Germline CDR1 LNHDA, CDR2 SQIVND (reference sequence). This CDR3 comprises 15 residues. Unmatched junction bases numbered 7, after V lost 5 bases and J lost 7 bases. The CDR3 sequence is CASSPETGGYGELFF. CDR3 DNA sequence: TGTGCCAGTAGTCCAGAGACAGGGGGCTACGGGGAGCTGTTTTTT.

This clone was counted a single time. One end of the junction fails to match germline, which may point to a read error. The rearrangement links TRBV7-7 to TRBJ2-5, with a tentative D call TRBD1 (6 bases). CDR1 is SSHAT and CDR2 is FNYEAQ in the germline V gene (reference sequence). The length of the CDR3 is 14 residues. CDR3 protein: CASSLGLRGETQYF. The CDR3 DNA follows: TGTGCTAGCAGCTTAGGCCTAAGGGGGGAGACCCAGTACTTC. Based on the CDR3 plus reference TRBV7-7 and TRBJ2-5, the full variable domain is GAGVSQSPRYKVTKRGQDVTLRCDPISSHATLYWYQQALGQGPEFLTYFNYEAQPDKSGLPSDRFSAERPEGSISTLTIQRTEQRDSAMYRCASSLGLRGETQYFGPGTRLLVL.

The chain employs TRBV9 and TRBJ2-4; weak D call: TRBD1 (5 bases). From germline, CDR1 is SGDLS and CDR2 YYNGEE. There are 15 residues in the CDR3. The V and J ends lost 0 bases and 0 bases respectively, with 7 bases between them. The CDR3, as DNA: TGTGCCAGCAGCGTAGATGACAGAGCCAAAAACATTCAGTACTTC. It translates to CASSVDDRAKNIQYF.

Remarks on this clone: The CDR3 end shows no conserved phenylalanine or tryptophan, and so a read error is likely. V gene TRBV9 combines with J gene TRBJ1-3; the match to TRBD1 covers 10 bases. V lost 0 bases, J lost 8 bases, and 5 bases stayed unmatched. Germline CDR1 is SGDLS and CDR2 is YYNGEE. The CDR3 totals 15 residues. The CDR3 nucleotides read TGTGCCAGCAGCGTAGGGGGACAGGGGCTAGACACCATATATGTT. Its translation is CASSVGGQGLDTIYV.

This chain joins TRBV5-1 and TRBJ2-3; TRBD2 agrees at 10 bases. CDR3 size: 17 residues. Germline trimming cut 1 base from V and 5 bases from J; bases unmatched to any gene: 10. The germline V gene has CDR1 SGHRS and CDR2 YFSETQ. CDR3 region: CASSLPERGGEIDTQYF. As DNA, the CDR3 is TGCGCCAGCAGCTTGCCGGAGCGGGGGGGCGAGATAGATACGCAGTATTTT.

The V and J genes are TRBV12-5 and TRBJ2-3; 9 positions match TRBD1. CDR3 length: 15 amino acids. The V gene's germline CDR1 is LGHNT and CDR2 FRNRAP. Germline trimming cut 7 bases from V and 1 base from J; bases unmatched to any gene: 6. CDR3 nucleotides: TGTGCTAGTGCCGAGGGGGACAGGGGCACAGATACGCAGTATTTT. It yields the protein CASAEGDRGTDTQYF.

This clone appeared a single time. The chain combines TRBV2 with TRBJ1-2, with TRBD1 matching 8 bases. The length of the CDR3 is 15 residues. Germline CDR1 SNHLY, CDR2 FYNNEI. V gave up 4 bases and J gave up 4 bases; unmatched junction bases: 8. The CDR3 DNA follows: TGTGCCAGCAGTGTTGACAGGGGAGTCCTCTATGGCTACACCTTC. Its translation: CASSVDRGVLYGYTF. The whole variable domain, filled in from reference TRBV2 and TRBJ1-2, reads EPEVTQTPSHQVTQMGQEVILRCVPISNHLYFYWYRQILGQKVEFLVSFYNNEISEKSEIFDDQFSVERPDGSNFTLKIRSTKLEDSAMYFCASSVDRGVLYGYTFGSGTRLTVV.

CDR3 region: CATSREGGQDEKLFF. DNA for the CDR3: TGTGCCACCAGCAGAGAAGGGGGGCAGGATGAAAAACTGTTTTTT. The rearrangement joins TRBV15 to TRBJ1-4; perhaps TRBD1 as D (6 bases). The CDR3 loop spans 15 amino acids. Germline values: CDR1 LNHNV, CDR2 YYDKDF (reference sequence). V was trimmed by 0 bases and J by 6 bases, leaving 11 bases between them.

The V call is TRBV27, the J call TRBJ1-1; D gene unclear. CDR1 and CDR2 (germline): MNHEY, SMNVEV (reference sequence). V gave up 2 bases and J gave up 10 bases, with 17 bases separating them. The CDR3 contains 14 residues. The CDR3 DNA is TGTGCCAGCAGTTTACGTGATAGTGCTCGGATAGCTTTCTTT. This codes for CASSLRDSARIAFF.

V and J are TRBV18 and TRBJ1-2, with D maybe TRBD1 (6 bases). Germline V gene data show CDR1 as KGHSH and CDR2 as LQKENI. The CDR3 spans 15 residues. V lost 0 bases and J lost 8, with 16 bases in between. CDR3 nucleotide sequence: TGTGCCAGCTCACCACCGGTTCAGGGGAATGAAGGCTACACCTTC. Protein product: CASSPPVQGNEGYTF.

CDR3 DNA: TGCGCCAGCAGCCCTTCCGGGTACACTGAAGCTTTCTTT. Amino acid sequence: CASSPSGYTEAFF. The chain combines TRBV5-1 with TRBJ1-1; D unresolved. Germline V gives CDR1 SGHRS, CDR2 YFSETQ. The CDR3 covers 13 residues. V lost 4 bases to trimming and J lost 3 bases, with 10 bases between them.

The CDR3 nucleotides are TGTGCCAGCAGTGACCCCCGTCGGGGGAACTCCTACAATGAGCAGTTCTTC. Protein product: CASSDPRRGNSYNEQFF. The genes are TRBV25-1 and TRBJ2-1, with D tentatively TRBD2 (6 bases). V lost 3 bases to trimming and J lost 0 bases, with 15 bases between them. The CDR3 runs 17 residues. The germline CDR1 and CDR2 sequences are MGHDK and SYGVNS.

The chain is built from TRBV2 and TRBJ1-5; no reliable D call. Trimming stripped 5 bases from V and 2 bases from J, with 13 bases between. Germline V CDR1 and CDR2: SNHLY, FYNNEI. CDR3 length equals 15 residues. CDR3 residues: CASSRAGVRNQPQHF. The CDR3 nucleotides are TGTGCCAGCAGTCGGGCCGGGGTCCGCAATCAGCCCCAGCATTTT.

The rearrangement joins TRBV6-5 to TRBJ2-2; a possible D gene is TRBD2 (7 bases). The germline V gene has CDR1 MNHEY and CDR2 SVGAGI. This CDR3 has 15 amino acids. V gave up 2 bases and J gave up 4 bases, with 11 bases separating them. CDR3 loop: CASSYHREGTGELFF. Here the CDR3 DNA reads TGTGCCAGCAGTTACCACAGGGAGGGCACCGGGGAGCTGTTTTTT.

In this sample, this clone turned up a few times. The chain combines TRBV2 with TRBJ2-5, with 9 bases lining up with TRBD2. This CDR3 comprises 14 residues. The J segment lost 5 bases and the V segment lost 5 bases, leaving 6 bases of the junction unmatched. Germline CDR1 SNHLY, CDR2 FYNNEI. CDR3 sequence: CASSRRGGGETQYF. CDR3 coding DNA: TGTGCCAGCAGTAGGCGGGGGGGCGGGGAGACCCAGTACTTC.

The J gene is TRBJ2-1, the V gene TRBV9; D uncertain. This CDR3 contains 15 residues. The ends were cut back, 3 bases at V and 2 bases at J, with 12 bases in the middle. In germline, CDR1 is SGDLS, CDR2 YYNGEE. The DNA for the CDR3 is TGTGCCAGCAGCGCGACATTTAGGGCCTACAATGAGCAGTTCTTC. This encodes CASSATFRAYNEQFF.